This entry lists 13 T cell receptor beta chains sequenced from one sample in a study of breast tumors, draining lymph nodes, adjacent tissues. In TCRdb, the multiplex PCR reads were re-called with MiXCR into one record per CDR3 protein. The repertoire holds under 80,000 distinct CDR3 sequences, about 40% seen once, with almost 8.5% in the top ten. The sequencing sample was made of breast tumor tissue. The origin of the receptors is a female donor with breast cancer. Some clones in this sample may be carry-over from other donors' samples.

This clonotype was detected ten times or more. The chain links TRBV20-1 to TRBJ2-3; 10 bases align to TRBD2. The CDR3 is made up of 17 amino acids. V lost 6 bases, J lost 6 bases, and 18 bases stayed unmatched. Germline assignment: CDR1 DFQATT and CDR2 SNEGSKA (reference sequence). The CDR3: CSALAPMFSGRRDTQYF. In DNA form, the CDR3 reads TGCAGTGCGTTAGCCCCTATGTTTAGCGGGAGGAGGGATACGCAGTATTTT.

This clonotype was counted ten times or more. V is TRBV5-8 and J is TRBJ2-7, with 7 bases fitting TRBD1. The V gene's germline CDR1 is SGHTS and CDR2 YDEGEE. The junction had 3 bases not matched to a gene; V was cut back by 3 bases and J by 6 bases. This CDR3 is 12 amino acids long. The CDR3 sequence: CASSSNRGEQYF. CDR3 nucleotide sequence: TGTGCCAGCAGCTCCAACAGGGGCGAGCAGTACTTC.

This clonotype has a count of ten or more. The chain couples TRBV5-8 to TRBJ2-3; D might be TRBD2 (6 bases). There are 16 residues in the CDR3. Between the trimmed V and J ends, which lost 2 bases and 2 bases, there was a span of 15 bases. Germline V gene lookup returns CDR1 SGHTS and CDR2 YDEGEE. CDR3 bases: TGTGCCAGCAGCTTCCGTCCGGGAGCGCACACAGATACGCAGTATTTT. Protein: CASSFRPGAHTDTQYF.

This clonotype was counted at least ten times. Sequence at one end of the junction differs from germline and may be a read error. This chain connects TRBV6-6 to TRBJ2-1; 7 bases are shared with TRBD2. The CDR3 extends over 14 amino acids. From germline, CDR1 is MNHNY and CDR2 SVGAGI (reference sequence). Written as DNA, the CDR3 is TGTGCCGGCAGTTACGCTAGCGGCAACAATGAGCAGTTCTTC. It is translated as CAGSYASGNNEQFF.

This clonotype has more than one count but fewer than ten. The gene calls are TRBV4-1 and TRBJ2-3, with 7 positions matching TRBD2. This CDR3 is built from 15 residues. The V segment lost 1 base and the J segment 0 bases; nucleotides outside the gene matches: 1. Germline-derived CDR1 and CDR2 are MGHRA and YSYEKL. The CDR3 DNA is TGCGCCAGCAGCCAAGGCGGGGGTAGCACAGATACGCAGTATTTT. Its translation is CASSQGGGSTDTQYF.

The gene calls are TRBV7-2 and TRBJ2-7, with D unresolved. Between the trimmed V and J ends, which lost 1 base and 2 bases, there was a span of 12 bases. CDR3 length equals 15 residues. In germline, CDR1 is SGHTA, CDR2 FQGNSA. The CDR3 DNA sequence: TGTGCCAGCAGCTTAGAACTCGGCGGAGCCTACGAGCAGTACTTC. Its translation: CASSLELGGAYEQYF.

This clonotype was recorded many times. A much more abundant neighbour one base away suggests this may be a read error. The chain combines TRBV7-2 with TRBJ2-7; D is unresolved. V lost 2 bases and J 3 bases, leaving 17 bases between the germline ends. CDR1 SGHTA and CDR2 FQGNSA come from the germline V gene. The CDR3 covers 16 residues. CDR3 in DNA: TGTGCCAGCAGCTTACTCTCGACTGCCTCAGACTACGAGCAGTACTTC. It encodes CASSLLSTASDYEQYF.

In this sample, this clonotype turned up many times. The V call is TRBV11-2, the J call TRBJ2-5; D not resolved. V was pared by 2 bases and J by 2 bases, with 12 bases between. The germline CDR1 and CDR2 sequences are SGHAT and FQNNGV. The CDR3 is 15 amino acids. DNA of the CDR3: TGTGCCAGCAGCTTACGGTCAGTGGCACAAGAGACCCAGTACTTC. Translated, it gives CASSLRSVAQETQYF. Full variable domain (rest looked up from reference TRBV11-2 and TRBJ2-5): EAGVAQSPRYKIIEKRQSVAFWCNPISGHATLYWYQQILGQGPKLLIQFQNNGVVDDSQLPKDRFSAERLKGVDSTLKIQPAKLEDSAVYLCASSLRSVAQETQYFGPGTRLLVL.

The chain has TRBV6-1 and TRBJ2-7; 7 nucleotides match TRBD2. V lost 5 bases to trimming and J lost 3 bases; unmatched junction nucleotides: 10. The CDR3 sequence is 15 residues long. Germline CDR1 is MNHNS and CDR2 is SASEGT. CDR3 loop: CASSPPWGRDYEQYF. The CDR3 region has the DNA TGTGCCAGCAGTCCCCCATGGGGGAGGGACTACGAGCAGTACTTC.

The CDR3 DNA sequence: TGCGCCAGCAAGGAGGCGAGAAAATCGGGACCGGTTAATGAAAAACTGTTTTTT. Its protein product is CASKEARKSGPVNEKLFF. V usage is TRBV10-1 and J usage is TRBJ1-4, with D possibly matching TRBD1 (5 bases). Germline lookup yields CDR1 WNHNN and CDR2 SYGVQD (reference sequence). The V end lost 7 bases, the J end lost 4 bases, and 25 bases lay between the germline ends. The length of the CDR3 is 18 residues.

This clonotype occurred once. The chain recombines TRBV2 with TRBJ2-3; D assignment may be TRBD1 or TRBD2 (5 bases each). Germline CDR1 is SNHLY and CDR2 is FYNNEI. Trimming removed 8 bases at V and 4 bases at J, with 10 bases between. The CDR3 is 12 residues long. CDR3 DNA sequence: TGTGCCAGCCTGTGGGGACCAGATACGCAGTATTTT. Encoded protein: CASLWGPDTQYF.

This clonotype has a handful of counts. This clone may be a read error of a much larger clone one base away. This rearrangement joins TRBV6-1 to TRBJ2-1, with D possibly called TRBD1 or TRBD2 (5 bases each). The germline CDR1 and CDR2 sequences are MNHNS and SASEGT. The CDR3 sequence is 13 residues long. V lost 10 bases and J lost 8, with 18 bases in between. CDR3 sequence (DNA): TGTGCCACGGGACGGGGAGAATATCATGAGCAGTTCTTC. As protein: CATGRGEYHEQFF.

This clonotype was detected ten times or more. V usage is TRBV20-1 and J usage is TRBJ2-2; D call uncertain. Per the germline V gene, CDR1 is DFQATT and CDR2 is SNEGSKA (reference sequence). This CDR3 spans 13 amino acids. V was shortened by 3 bases and J by 0 bases, with 5 bases between the two germline ends. Written as DNA, the CDR3 is TGCAGTGCTAGTCAGTCGAACACCGGGGAGCTGTTTTTT. This sequence encodes CSASQSNTGELFF.